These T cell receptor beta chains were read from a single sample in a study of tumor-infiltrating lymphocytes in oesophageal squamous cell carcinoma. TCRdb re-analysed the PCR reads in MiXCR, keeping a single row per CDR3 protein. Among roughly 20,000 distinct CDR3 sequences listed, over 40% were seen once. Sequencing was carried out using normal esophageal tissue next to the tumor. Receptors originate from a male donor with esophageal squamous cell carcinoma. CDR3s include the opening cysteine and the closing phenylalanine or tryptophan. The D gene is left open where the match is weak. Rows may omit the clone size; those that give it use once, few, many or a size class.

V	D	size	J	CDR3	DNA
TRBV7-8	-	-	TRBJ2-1	CASSVGTTQGNEQFF	TGTGCCAGCAGCGTCGGGACGACTCAGGGGAATGAGCAGTTCTTC
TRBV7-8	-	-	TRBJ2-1	CASSRKGPNSYNEQFF	TGTGCCAGCAGCCGCAAGGGGCCAAACTCCTACAATGAGCAGTTCTTC
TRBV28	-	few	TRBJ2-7	CASSLLSGFYEQYF	TGTGCCAGCAGTTTATTATCGGGGTTTTACGAGCAGTACTTC
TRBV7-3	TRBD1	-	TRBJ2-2	CASTGGLNTGELFF	TGTGCCAGTACAGGGGGACTGAACACCGGGGAGCTGTTTTTT
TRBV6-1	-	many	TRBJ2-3	CASRVYTDTQYF	TGTGCCAGCAGAGTTTACACAGATACGCAGTATTTT
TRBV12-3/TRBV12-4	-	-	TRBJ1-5	CASSQGRHSNQPQHF	TGTGCCAGCAGTCAAGGACGGCATAGCAATCAGCCCCAGCATTTT
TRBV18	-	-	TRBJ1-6	CASSPPGGNSPLHF	TGTGCCAGCTCACCACCTGGGGGTAATTCACCCCTCCACTTT
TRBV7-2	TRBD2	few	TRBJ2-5	CASSLGGGGAGETQYF	TGTGCCAGCAGCTTAGGTGGCGGGGGGGCGGGGGAGACCCAGTACTTC
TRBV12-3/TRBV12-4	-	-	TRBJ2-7	CASTERRVISYNEQYF	TGTGCCAGCACCGAAAGGAGAGTTATCTCCTACAATGAGCAGTACTTC
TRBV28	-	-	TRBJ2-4	CASSYRDFQYF	TGTGCCAGCAGTTACCGGGACTTTCAGTACTTC